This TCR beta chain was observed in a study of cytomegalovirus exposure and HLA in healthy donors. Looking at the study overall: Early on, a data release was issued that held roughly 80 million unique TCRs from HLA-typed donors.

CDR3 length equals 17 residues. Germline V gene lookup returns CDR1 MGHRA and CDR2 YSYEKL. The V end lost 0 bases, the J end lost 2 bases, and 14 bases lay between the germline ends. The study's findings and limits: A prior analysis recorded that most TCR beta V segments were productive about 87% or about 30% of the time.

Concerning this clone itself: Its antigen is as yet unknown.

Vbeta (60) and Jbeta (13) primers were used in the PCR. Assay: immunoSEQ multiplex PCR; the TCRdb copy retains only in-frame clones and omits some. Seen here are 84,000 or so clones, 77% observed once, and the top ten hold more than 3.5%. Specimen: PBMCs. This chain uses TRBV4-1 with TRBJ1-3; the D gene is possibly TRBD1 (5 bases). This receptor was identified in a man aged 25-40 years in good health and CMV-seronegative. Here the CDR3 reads CASSQDLGAGAGNTIYF. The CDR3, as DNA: TGCGCCAGCAGCCAAGATCTAGGGGCCGGAGCTGGAAACACCATATATTTT.